This T cell receptor beta chain was identified during a study of blood T cell repertoires in COVID-19. V was pared by 6 bases and J by 4 bases, with 10 bases of the junction left unmatched. There are 15 residues in the CDR3. Looked up from germline, CDR1 is MNHEY and CDR2 is SVGAGI. Clones were read by immunoSEQ multiplex PCR, and TCRdb kept only the in-frame ones, dropping some. The table has about 150,000 clones, about 80% seen once. The receptor's source is a man over 45 who had recovered from COVID-19. The chain is built from TRBV6-5 and TRBJ1-2, with 8 bases that match TRBD1. Sequencing was performed on PBMCs or T cells enriched from blood (not recorded which). Here the CDR3 DNA reads TGTGCCAGCAGCCCCCCGGACAGGGTCGGCTATGGCTACACCTTC. Amino acids: CASSPPDRVGYGYTF.